The entry below gives a single TCR beta chain sequence along with its context. Antigen specificity is unknown. The source of the sample is a study of OX40 agonist ivuxolimab in advanced cancers. At the level of the study: The dose of intravenous ivuxolimab that patients received every 2 weeks ranged from 0.01 to 10 mg/kg. Cancers in dose escalation were hepatocellular, melanoma, renal cell and head and neck.

General study results and limits: On average, CD8+ T cells showed a greater number of expanded clones than CD4+.

V lost 1 base and J lost 1, with 14 bases in between. CDR1 LGHNA and CDR2 YSLEER come from the germline V gene. The CDR3 is 18 amino acids. Profiling relied on immunoSEQ multiplex PCR, and the TCRdb table lists in-frame clones only, not all of them. The repertoire holds about 120,000 clones, with over 85% as singletons. Sample: CD4+ or CD8+ T cells sorted from blood, taken in a trial of the OX40 agonist ivuxolimab. This chain links TRBV4-3 with TRBJ2-6; no firm D call. This TCR came from an adult with an advanced solid tumor such as melanoma, head and neck, liver or kidney cancer. CDR3 residues: CASSQVVHHRSGANVLTF. As DNA, the CDR3 is TGCGCCAGCAGCCAAGTGGTCCACCACCGTTCTGGGGCCAACGTCCTGACTTTC.